Listed here are 12 T cell receptor beta chains from one sample, sequenced in a study of cytomegalovirus exposure and HLA in healthy donors. The primer mix had 60 Vbeta and 13 Jbeta primers. The protocol was immunoSEQ multiplex PCR, while the TCRdb copy is restricted to in-frame clones and leaves out a portion. The data show under 85,000 clones, roughly 77% seen once. Sequenced material: PBMCs. The receptors stem from a young woman in good health and CMV-seronegative.

This chain connects TRBV30 to TRBJ2-1; 8 bases fit TRBD2. There are 14 residues in the CDR3. J gave up 6 bases and V 0 bases, and 4 bases lay outside the gene matches. Germline CDR1 and CDR2: GTSNPN and SVGIG (reference sequence). The CDR3 protein is CAWSVGLAGNEQFF. As DNA, the CDR3 is TGTGCCTGGAGTGTAGGGCTAGCGGGCAATGAGCAGTTCTTC.

The chain employs TRBV5-1 and TRBJ2-7, with D perhaps matching TRBD1 (6 bases). CDR3 length: 13 amino acids. Trimming left V 5 bases short and J 1 base short, with 10 bases between. From germline, CDR1 is SGHRS and CDR2 YFSETQ. CDR3 bases: TGCGCCAGCAGAGCCGGACAGTCCTACGAGCAGTACTTC. This translates into CASRAGQSYEQYF.

This clone was picked up a small number of times. The chain is built from TRBV5-4 and TRBJ2-3; 11 bases map to TRBD2. J gave up 3 bases and V 4 bases, and 16 bases lay outside the gene matches. Germline V gene sequence: CDR1 SGHNT, CDR2 YYREEE (reference sequence). CDR3 size: 19 residues. The CDR3 region is CASSGGAGTSGRGTDTQYF. CDR3 DNA sequence: TGTGCCAGCAGCGGTGGGGCCGGGACTAGCGGTAGGGGGACAGATACGCAGTATTTT.

The V gene is TRBV14, the J gene TRBJ1-5; 8 bases map to TRBD1. Germline V gene data show CDR1 as SGHDN and CDR2 as FVKESK. The V gene end was trimmed by 1 base and the J gene end by 1 base; junction bases not matched to a gene: 12. The CDR3 runs 19 residues. The DNA of the CDR3 is TGTGCCAGCAGCCAAGCCGGGACAGGTCAGTTTACCAGCAATCAGCCCCAGCATTTT. It specifies CASSQAGTGQFTSNQPQHF.

The V gene is TRBV6-5, the J gene TRBJ1-4, with TRBD1 matching 10 bases. Germline lookup yields CDR1 MNHEY and CDR2 SVGAGI. This CDR3 has 15 residues. Trimming removed 4 bases from V and 2 bases from J; junction bases left unmatched: 1. CDR3 nucleotides: TGTGCCAGCAGTTCGGGACAGGGGACTAATGAAAAACTGTTTTTT. Its protein is CASSSGQGTNEKLFF.

The rearrangement uses TRBV2 and TRBJ2-6, with D uncertain. Germline assignment: CDR1 SNHLY and CDR2 FYNNEI. The CDR3 is made up of 16 amino acids. V lost 5 bases and J lost 4, with 15 bases in between. The CDR3 sequence: CASSPRSRSGANVLTF. The DNA of the CDR3 is TGTGCCAGCAGTCCGAGGAGTCGTTCGGGGGCCAACGTCCTGACTTTC. The whole variable domain, filled in from reference TRBV2 and TRBJ2-6, reads EPEVTQTPSHQVTQMGQEVILRCVPISNHLYFYWYRQILGQKVEFLVSFYNNEISEKSEIFDDQFSVERPDGSNFTLKIRSTKLEDSAMYFCASSPRSRSGANVLTFGAGSRLTVL.

The gene calls are TRBV2 and TRBJ1-1; no clear D gene. Germline CDR1 and CDR2: SNHLY and FYNNEI. The CDR3 covers 12 residues. The ends were cut back, 1 base at V and 5 bases at J, with 5 bases in the middle. The CDR3 loop reads CASSEGPTEAFF. Here the CDR3 DNA reads TGTGCCAGCAGTGAAGGTCCGACTGAAGCTTTCTTT.

This chain joins TRBV25-1 and TRBJ2-5; 7 bases line up with TRBD2. The tail of the sequence fits TRBJ2-7 better, so the J call may be wrong. Germline V lookup: CDR1 MGHDK, CDR2 SYGVNS. The CDR3 is 15 amino acids. CDR3 protein: CASSAYTSAIYEQYF. The CDR3 nucleotides are TGTGCCAGCAGTGCTTATACTAGCGCTATCTACGAGCAGTACTTC.

The chain carries TRBV6-5 and TRBJ2-3; D is unclear. CDR3 size: 15 residues. Trimming took 2 bases from V and 0 from J, leaving 9 bases between them. Germline CDR1 is MNHEY and CDR2 is SVGAGI. CDR3 amino acids: CASSYSRVSTDTQYF. The DNA for the CDR3 is TGTGCCAGCAGTTACAGCCGGGTCAGCACAGATACGCAGTATTTT.

The rearrangement joins TRBV30 to TRBJ2-7; the D gene is possibly TRBD1 (6 bases). V was shortened by 5 bases and J by 2 bases, with 13 bases between the two germline ends. Looked up from germline, CDR1 is GTSNPN and CDR2 is SVGIG (reference sequence). CDR3 length: 13 amino acids. The CDR3 sequence is CAWGFTGTYEQYF. The CDR3 DNA follows: TGTGCCTGGGGTTTCACAGGGACCTACGAGCAGTACTTC.

The chain uses TRBV7-9 and TRBJ1-4, with D hard to call. Per germline, CDR1 SEHNR and CDR2 FQNEAQ (reference sequence). Trimming took off 1 base at V and 7 bases at J, with 10 bases between the two ends. The CDR3 extends over 14 amino acids. This chain's CDR3 is CASSLGSTGEKLFF. CDR3 DNA: TGTGCCAGCAGCTTAGGGTCGACGGGTGAAAAACTGTTTTTT.

The chain links TRBV2 to TRBJ1-1, with 7 bases lining up with TRBD1. Germline V gene sequence: CDR1 SNHLY, CDR2 FYNNEI. The CDR3 has 16 amino acids. Trimming at V came to 2 bases and at J to 2 bases, leaving 8 bases not matched to a gene. In DNA, the CDR3 is TGTGCCAGCAGTGAAAGGAGGAAGGGGGCAAACACTGAAGCTTTCTTT. Translating it yields CASSERRKGANTEAFF.